These 31 T cell receptor beta chains originate from one sample sequenced in a study of T cells in Graves' hyperthyroidism and ophthalmopathy. Amplified regions were TCR beta CDR3 sequences from RNA transcripts. With the HTBI primer set, the TCR CDR3 went through a first round of RT-PCR. TCRdb reanalysed the multiplex PCR reads using MiXCR and keeps one entry per CDR3 protein. Of hundreds of thousands of distinct CDR3 sequences in the sample, less than 15% are singletons; the top ten hold 9.2%. Input material: blood. The receptors originated from a woman younger than 30 with Graves' hyperthyroidism.

This clonotype showed up just a few times. This rearrangement joins TRBV29-1 to TRBJ1-1; possibly TRBD1 for D (5 bases). The CDR3 is made up of 16 amino acids. Germline-derived CDR1 and CDR2 are SQVTM and ANQGSEA. V was pared by 0 bases and J by 1 base, with 15 bases between. CDR3 sequence: CSVEEGLVGGNTEAFF. DNA for the CDR3: TGCAGCGTTGAAGAGGGTCTAGTCGGGGGGAACACTGAAGCTTTCTTT.

This clonotype was counted many times. V gene TRBV6-9 combines with J gene TRBJ2-1; 7 bases are shared with TRBD1. The CDR3 spans 14 residues. V lost 7 bases, J lost 6 bases, and 9 bases stayed unmatched. The germline gives CDR1 MNHGY, CDR2 SVAAGI. The CDR3, as DNA: TGTGCCAGCATTTCATGGACAGGCCGCAATGAGCAGTTCTTC. It specifies CASISWTGRNEQFF.

This clonotype was seen many times. The rearrangement joins TRBV12-3 or TRBV12-4 to TRBJ1-1; no clear D gene. CDR3 length: 15 amino acids. The ends were cut back, 5 bases at V and 8 bases at J, with 21 bases in the middle. The CDR3 loop reads CASSRAIFNSPEAFF. CDR3 nucleotides: TGTGCCAGCAGTCGCGCGATATTTAACAGCCCCGAAGCTTTCTTT.

The sample holds a few counts of this clonotype. Germline is not matched at one junction end, which may reflect a read error. V is TRBV2 and J is TRBJ1-2; a weak D match, TRBD1 (6 bases). The CDR3 has 13 residues. The germline gives CDR1 SNHLY, CDR2 FYNNEI. The chain's CDR3 is CASKGELNYGYIF. In nucleotides, the CDR3 is TGTGCCAGCAAGGGGGAACTTAACTATGGCTACATCTTC.

The table lists this clonotype with many counts. CDR3 sequence: CASSEATSGGRELFF. CDR3 coding DNA: TGTGCCAGCAGCGAGGCGACTAGCGGGGGGCGGGAGCTGTTTTTT. The rearrangement joins TRBV9 to TRBJ2-2; TRBD2 matches at 13 bases. V was pared by 3 bases and J by 9 bases, with 5 bases of the junction left unmatched. The CDR3 has 15 amino acids. CDR1 is SGDLS and CDR2 is YYNGEE in the germline V gene.

In this sample, this clonotype turned up many times. The chain recombines TRBV6-1 with TRBJ2-5; 9 bases map to TRBD2. Germline V gene data show CDR1 as MNHNS and CDR2 as SASEGT. The CDR3 is made up of 15 amino acids. The trim removed 6 bases at V and 5 bases at J, leaving 10 bases unmatched. CDR3 in amino acids: CASRSGGSGSETQYF. The CDR3 DNA is TGTGCCAGCAGGTCCGGGGGTAGCGGGAGCGAGACCCAGTACTTC.

The genes are TRBV4-1 and TRBJ1-5, with 10 bases identical to TRBD1. There are 17 residues in the CDR3. Germline-derived CDR1 and CDR2 are MGHRA and YSYEKL. The V and J ends lost 3 bases and 2 bases, in that order; junction bases with no gene match: 7. DNA of the CDR3: TGCGCCAGCAGCCAGGGGACAGGGGATAATGGCAATCAGCCCCAGCATTTT. This translates into CASSQGTGDNGNQPQHF.

In this sample, this clonotype turned up many times. The V and J genes are TRBV9 and TRBJ2-3; D remains unclear. The length of the CDR3 is 15 residues. The V end was cut by 0 bases, the J end by 4 bases, with 12 bases between. Germline V gene sequence: CDR1 SGDLS, CDR2 YYNGEE. This CDR3 is CASSVESQESDTQYF. The CDR3 nucleotides are TGTGCCAGCAGCGTAGAAAGCCAGGAATCAGATACGCAGTATTTT.

The chain uses TRBV4-1 and TRBJ1-4; D is unresolved. The CDR3 runs to 12 residues. Germline V lookup: CDR1 MGHRA, CDR2 YSYEKL. V lost 5 bases, J lost 7 bases, and 8 bases lay in between. This CDR3 is CASSAVGEKLFF. The CDR3, as DNA: TGCGCCAGCAGCGCCGTCGGTGAAAAACTGTTTTTT.

This clonotype has a count of ten or more. The chain employs TRBV3-1 and TRBJ2-7; 7 bases are a match to TRBD1. Losses at the gene ends were 4 bases for V and 3 bases for J; bases not matched to a gene: 9. CDR1 is LGHDT and CDR2 is YNNKEL in the germline V gene (reference sequence). The CDR3 runs 15 residues. The CDR3 is CASSRGTQGDYEQYF. In DNA, the CDR3 is TGTGCCAGCAGCCGGGGGACCCAGGGGGACTACGAGCAGTACTTC.

This clonotype was seen repeatedly, ten times or more. V usage is TRBV7-2 and J usage is TRBJ2-2, with 8 bases lining up with TRBD2. This CDR3 is built from 14 residues. V dropped 3 bases and J dropped 6; count of bases not matched to a gene: 3. In germline, CDR1 is SGHTA, CDR2 FQGNSA. The CDR3 here is CASSFQREPGELFF. The CDR3, as DNA: TGTGCCAGCAGCTTCCAGCGGGAGCCCGGGGAGCTGTTTTTT.

This clonotype was detected many times. This sequence joins TRBV2 and TRBJ1-1; D possibly corresponds to TRBD1 (5 bases). The V gene lost 2 bases and the J gene lost 0 bases, with 10 bases spanning the gap. The germline V gene has CDR1 SNHLY and CDR2 FYNNEI. The CDR3 consists of 15 residues. DNA for the CDR3: TGTGCCAGCAGTGAACGGGCCAGGGTGAACACTGAAGCTTTCTTT. This encodes CASSERARVNTEAFF. Looking up the rest from reference TRBV2 and TRBJ1-1 gives the full variable domain: EPEVTQTPSHQVTQMGQEVILRCVPISNHLYFYWYRQILGQKVEFLVSFYNNEISEKSEIFDDQFSVERPDGSNFTLKIRSTKLEDSAMYFCASSERARVNTEAFFGQGTRLTVV.

The chain uses TRBV9 and TRBJ1-4, with D unresolved. Trimming cost V 0 bases and J 6 bases, with 15 bases left between them. The CDR3 extends over 16 amino acids. The germline gives CDR1 SGDLS, CDR2 YYNGEE. The CDR3 protein is CASSVGPGLNHEKLFF. The CDR3 bases are TGTGCCAGCAGCGTAGGGCCGGGCCTTAACCATGAAAAACTGTTTTTT.

This clonotype was detected only a few times. The chain uses TRBV10-3 and TRBJ1-2; D uncertain. V lost 0 bases to trimming and J lost 7 bases, with 6 bases between them. Per germline, CDR1 ENHRY and CDR2 SYGVKD. This CDR3 contains 12 residues. As DNA, the CDR3 is TGTGCCATCAGTGAGTCGGCGCGTGGCTACACCTTC. Translated, it gives CAISESARGYTF.

This clonotype was seen many times. This chain links TRBV20-1 with TRBJ2-7; D remains unclear. CDR3 length: 13 amino acids. Trimming pared 6 bases from V and 2 bases from J, leaving 14 bases between. CDR1 and CDR2 (germline): DFQATT, SNEGSKA (reference sequence). Written as DNA, the CDR3 is TGCAGTGCCTCCCGGACGGCACCCTACGAGCAGTACTTC. Translated, it gives CSASRTAPYEQYF.

This clonotype appeared many times. In DNA, the CDR3 is TGTGCCAGCAGCTTTGGGCCCAGCAATGAGCAGTTCTTC. The encoded protein is CASSFGPSNEQFF. The chain combines TRBV11-3 with TRBJ2-1; no firm D call. From germline, CDR1 is SGHNT and CDR2 YENEEA. V was trimmed by 3 bases and J by 6 bases, leaving 9 bases between them. The CDR3 length is 13 residues.

Here the CDR3 reads CASSRSRPGAQYF. The CDR3 region has the DNA TGTGCCAGCAGCCGGTCCAGACCTGGGGCCCAGTACTTC. The gene calls are TRBV14 and TRBJ2-5; D remains ambiguous. Between the trimmed V and J ends, which lost 4 bases and 9 bases, there was a span of 15 bases. The germline V gene has CDR1 SGHDN and CDR2 FVKESK. There are 13 residues in the CDR3.

This clonotype was detected many times. V gene TRBV25-1 combines with J gene TRBJ2-7, with a possible D match to TRBD1 (5 bases). Germline values: CDR1 MGHDK, CDR2 SYGVNS. The CDR3 has 16 residues. Trimming took off 1 base at V and 0 bases at J, with 13 bases between the two ends. CDR3 nucleotide sequence: TGTGCCAGCAGTGAATTGGGCACAGGTCCCTCCTACGAGCAGTACTTC. This gives the protein CASSELGTGPSYEQYF.

This clonotype was counted at least ten times. CDR3 DNA: TGTGCCACCACCGGGACAGGGGGTTCCGAGCAGTACTTC. Translation: CATTGTGGSEQYF. V is TRBV24-1 and J is TRBJ2-7, with 11 bases that match TRBD1. The germline V gene has CDR1 KGHDR and CDR2 SFDVKD. This CDR3 is 13 amino acids long. V was pared by 8 bases and J by 6 bases, with 5 bases of the junction left unmatched.

Note on this clonotype: It may be a read error: a sequence one base away is much more abundant. Since the CDR3 does not end with the conserved phenylalanine or tryptophan, this likely comes from a read error. The J gene is TRBJ2-7, the V gene TRBV4-3; the D gene is possibly TRBD2 (5 bases). Per germline, CDR1 LGHNA and CDR2 YSLEER. V was clipped by 0 bases and J by 7 bases, with 10 bases between them. The CDR3 runs to 13 residues. The CDR3 loop is CASSQEEGGEQYS. The CDR3 DNA reads as TGCGCCAGCAGCCAAGAAGAGGGCGGTGAGCAGTACTCC.

This clonotype appeared a few times. J is TRBJ2-1 and V is TRBV19; D remains unclear. CDR1 is LNHDA and CDR2 is SQIVND in the germline V gene (reference sequence). V shed 4 bases and J shed 4 bases, with 11 bases lying between them. This CDR3 contains 14 residues. CDR3 protein: CASSRALGYNEQFF. The CDR3 nucleotides read TGTGCCAGTAGTAGGGCCCTGGGTTACAATGAGCAGTTCTTC.

This clonotype was found many times. The genes are TRBV13 and TRBJ2-2; D unclear. This CDR3 region has 14 residues. The V gene's germline CDR1 is PRHDT and CDR2 FYEKMQ (reference sequence). V dropped 5 bases and J dropped 0 bases, with 7 bases sitting between them. CDR3 bases: TGTGCCAGCAGCGGGCAACCGAACACCGGGGAGCTGTTTTTT. Translated: CASSGQPNTGELFF.

In this sample, this clonotype turned up many times. The V gene is TRBV15, the J gene TRBJ1-2; the D gene is possibly TRBD1 (5 bases). Germline V gives CDR1 LNHNV, CDR2 YYDKDF (reference sequence). CDR3 length: 15 amino acids. V was cut by 0 bases and J by 8 bases, with 16 bases left in between. The CDR3 sequence is CATSRDKDRGGGYTF. The CDR3 DNA reads as TGTGCCACCAGCAGAGATAAGGATAGGGGTGGCGGCTACACCTTC.

The chain joins TRBV24-1 to TRBJ2-2; D unclear. In germline, CDR1 is KGHDR, CDR2 SFDVKD. Trimming left V 4 bases short and J 5 bases short, with 4 bases between. The CDR3 extends over 12 amino acids. The chain's CDR3 is CATSELTGELFF. The CDR3 nucleotides read TGTGCCACCAGTGAATTAACCGGGGAGCTGTTTTTT.

This clonotype appeared many times. The gene calls are TRBV2 and TRBJ1-2, with a tentative D call TRBD1 (6 bases). Trimming pared 3 bases from V and 3 bases from J, leaving 11 bases between. CDR3 length equals 14 residues. Germline V gives CDR1 SNHLY, CDR2 FYNNEI. In DNA form, the CDR3 reads TGTGCCAGCAGTGATACACAGGGAGACTATGGCTACACCTTC. Translating gives CASSDTQGDYGYTF.

In this sample, this clonotype turned up many times. This sequence joins TRBV2 and TRBJ1-3; a weak D match, TRBD1 (6 bases). V was trimmed by 6 bases and J by 0 bases, leaving 15 bases between them. The CDR3 runs 16 residues. Germline V gene sequence: CDR1 SNHLY, CDR2 FYNNEI. CDR3 region: CASRRSGQISGNTIYF. As DNA, the CDR3 is TGTGCCAGCAGGCGAAGTGGACAGATCTCTGGAAACACCATATATTTT.

This clonotype was recorded once. The chain employs TRBV11-2 and TRBJ2-1; D is perhaps TRBD2 (6 bases). The DNA end is a closer match to TRBJ2-7, so the J assignment may be wrong. CDR3 length: 16 residues. Germline V gives CDR1 SGHAT, CDR2 FQNNGV. Here the CDR3 DNA reads TGTGCCAGCACCCATAACCGGGGGTGGCCCCACAATGAGCAGTACTTC. This codes for CASTHNRGWPHNEQYF.

The chain has TRBV15 and TRBJ2-3; no clear D gene. This CDR3 is built from 16 residues. CDR1 is LNHNV, CDR2 YYDKDF, per germline (reference sequence). Trimming removed 3 bases at V and 3 bases at J, with 16 bases between. The CDR3 here is CATSSRSKGWTDTQYF. DNA of the CDR3: TGTGCCACCAGCAGCCGCAGCAAAGGATGGACAGATACGCAGTATTTT.

This chain uses TRBV9 with TRBJ2-1; TRBD2 aligns across 10 bases. This CDR3 comprises 15 residues. Germline CDR1 and CDR2: SGDLS and YYNGEE. V lost 0 bases and J lost 8; bases outside the gene matches: 5. For the CDR3, the DNA is TGTGCCAGCAGCGTAGGAGCGGGAGGGGTAGATGAGCAGTTCTTC. Translating gives CASSVGAGGVDEQFF.

This clonotype was recorded a few times. The V call is TRBV5-1, the J call TRBJ1-1, with no clear D. V lost 0 bases, J lost 3 bases, and 12 bases lay in between. CDR3 size: 15 residues. CDR1 and CDR2 (germline): SGHRS, YFSETQ. CDR3 protein: CASSLGPMGDTEAFF. The CDR3 DNA reads as TGCGCCAGCAGCTTGGGCCCCATGGGAGACACTGAAGCTTTCTTT.

The V gene is TRBV6-2 or TRBV6-3, the J gene TRBJ1-4; 10 nucleotides match TRBD1. V was pared by 6 bases and J by 6 bases, with 7 bases of the junction left unmatched. This CDR3 has 15 amino acids. The germline gives CDR1 MNHEY, CDR2 SVGEGT. CDR3 bases: TGTGCCAGCAGATTGACAGGGGGCTTCGATGAAAAACTGTTTTTT. It specifies CASRLTGGFDEKLFF.